This T cell receptor beta chain came from a study of shared clonotypes between healthy human individuals. Study-level findings and limits: On the whole, naive subsets had larger estimated richness than memory subsets had.

CD4+ cells yielded CD45RA+ naive and CD45RA-negative memory subsets. Genomic DNA of each subset was evenly split across several immunoSEQ plates. Each replicate PCR on the sorted subsets used about 220 ng DNA (around 30,000 T cell genomes). Here immunoSEQ multiplex PCR was the method, and the copy in TCRdb shows in-frame clones only, minus some. The data show 2.3 million or so clones, with approximately 93% seen just once and 0.35% to 0.45% held by the top ten. Germline V lookup: CDR1 SNHLY, CDR2 FYNNEI. This CDR3 region has 13 residues. A word on this clone: Antigen: not known. The junction departs from germline at one end; a sequencing error may be responsible.

The V and J genes are TRBV2 and TRBJ2-7; tentative D call: TRBD2 (5 bases). The clonotype was recovered from a man aged 18 to 29 in good health. Some clones in this sample may be carry-over from other donors' samples. What was sequenced was naive CD4+ T cells from PBMCs. Stated subset: CD45RA+ positively selected. Here the CDR3 DNA reads TGTGCCAGCAGTGAAGAGGGAGACTCCCGGGCACTCTTC. Amino acids: CASSEEGDSRALF. The full variable domain, completed using reference TRBV2 and TRBJ2-7, is EPEVTQTPSHQVTQMGQEVILRCVPISNHLYFYWYRQILGQKVEFLVSFYNNEISEKSEIFDDQFSVERPDGSNFTLKIRSTKLEDSAMYFCASSEEGDSRALFGPGTRLTVT.